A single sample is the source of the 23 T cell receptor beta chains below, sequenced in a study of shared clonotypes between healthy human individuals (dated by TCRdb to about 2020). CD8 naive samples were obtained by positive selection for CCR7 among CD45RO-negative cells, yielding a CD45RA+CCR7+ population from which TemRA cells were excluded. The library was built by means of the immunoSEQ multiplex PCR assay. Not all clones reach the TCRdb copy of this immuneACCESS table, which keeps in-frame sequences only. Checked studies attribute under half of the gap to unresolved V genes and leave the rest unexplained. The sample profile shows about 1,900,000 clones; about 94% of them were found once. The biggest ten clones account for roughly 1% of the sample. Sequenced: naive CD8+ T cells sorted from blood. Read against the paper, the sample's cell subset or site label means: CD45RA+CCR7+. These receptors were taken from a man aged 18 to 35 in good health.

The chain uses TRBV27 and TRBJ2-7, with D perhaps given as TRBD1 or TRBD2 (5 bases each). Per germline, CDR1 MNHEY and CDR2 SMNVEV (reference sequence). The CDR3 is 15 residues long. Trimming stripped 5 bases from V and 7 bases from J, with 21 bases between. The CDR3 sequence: CASSASGTQPGEQYF. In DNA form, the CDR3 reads TGTGCCAGCAGTGCCTCCGGGACCCAGCCCGGGGAGCAGTACTTC.

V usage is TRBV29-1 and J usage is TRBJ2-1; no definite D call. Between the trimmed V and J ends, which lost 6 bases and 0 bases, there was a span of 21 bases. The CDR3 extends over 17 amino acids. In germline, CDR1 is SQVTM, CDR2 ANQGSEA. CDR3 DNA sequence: TGCAGCGTCAATTACGACTTGACTTTCAGCTCCTACAATGAGCAGTTCTTC. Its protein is CSVNYDLTFSSYNEQFF.

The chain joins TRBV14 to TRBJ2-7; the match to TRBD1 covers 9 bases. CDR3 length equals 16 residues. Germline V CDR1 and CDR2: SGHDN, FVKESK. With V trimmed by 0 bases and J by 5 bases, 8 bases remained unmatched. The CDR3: CASSQEGGQGVHEQYF. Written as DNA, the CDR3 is TGTGCCAGCAGCCAAGAAGGGGGACAGGGTGTCCACGAGCAGTACTTC.

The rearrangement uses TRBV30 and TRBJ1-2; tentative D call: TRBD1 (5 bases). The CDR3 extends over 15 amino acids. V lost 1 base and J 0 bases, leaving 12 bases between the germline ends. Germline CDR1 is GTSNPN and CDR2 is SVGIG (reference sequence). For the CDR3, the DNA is TGTGCCTGGAGTGCGTGGGGGTTAGCTAACTATGGCTACACCTTC. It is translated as CAWSAWGLANYGYTF.

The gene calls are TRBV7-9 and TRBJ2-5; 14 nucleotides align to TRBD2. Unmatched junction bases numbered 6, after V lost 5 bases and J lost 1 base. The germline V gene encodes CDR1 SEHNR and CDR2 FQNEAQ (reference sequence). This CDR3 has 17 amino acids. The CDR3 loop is CASSRLGLAGVQETQYF. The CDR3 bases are TGTGCCAGCAGCCGCTTGGGACTAGCGGGGGTCCAAGAGACCCAGTACTTC.

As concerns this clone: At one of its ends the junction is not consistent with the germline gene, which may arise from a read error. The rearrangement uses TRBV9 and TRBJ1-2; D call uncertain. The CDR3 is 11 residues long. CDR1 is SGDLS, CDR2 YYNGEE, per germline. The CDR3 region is CAGSAGYGYTF. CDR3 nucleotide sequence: TGTGCCGGCAGCGCAGGTTATGGCTACACCTTC.

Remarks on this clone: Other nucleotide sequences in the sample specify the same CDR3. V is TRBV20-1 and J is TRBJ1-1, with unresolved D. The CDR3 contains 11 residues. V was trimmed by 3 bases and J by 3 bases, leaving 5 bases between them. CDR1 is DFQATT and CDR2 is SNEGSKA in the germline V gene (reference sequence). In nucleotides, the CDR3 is TGCAGTGCTAGGGGTGACACTGAAGCTTTCTTT. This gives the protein CSARGDTEAFF.

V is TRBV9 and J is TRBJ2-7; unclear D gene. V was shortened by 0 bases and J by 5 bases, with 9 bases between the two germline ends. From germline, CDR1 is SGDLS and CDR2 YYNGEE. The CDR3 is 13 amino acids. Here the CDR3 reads CASSVDDADEQYF. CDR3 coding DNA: TGTGCCAGCAGCGTAGATGACGCCGACGAGCAGTACTTC.

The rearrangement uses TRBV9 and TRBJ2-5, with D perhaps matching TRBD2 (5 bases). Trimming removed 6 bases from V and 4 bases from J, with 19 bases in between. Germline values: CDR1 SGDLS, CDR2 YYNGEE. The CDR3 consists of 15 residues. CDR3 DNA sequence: TGTGCCAGCACCGAAGCCCCAGGAAGCGGAGAGACCCAGTACTTC. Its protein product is CASTEAPGSGETQYF.

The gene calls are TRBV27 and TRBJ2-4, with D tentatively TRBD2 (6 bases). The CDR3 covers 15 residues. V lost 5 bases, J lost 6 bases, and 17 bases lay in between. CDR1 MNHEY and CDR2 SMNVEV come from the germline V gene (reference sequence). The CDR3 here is CASSPGTSSGNIQYF. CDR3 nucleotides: TGTGCCAGCAGTCCGGGTACTAGCAGCGGAAACATTCAGTACTTC.

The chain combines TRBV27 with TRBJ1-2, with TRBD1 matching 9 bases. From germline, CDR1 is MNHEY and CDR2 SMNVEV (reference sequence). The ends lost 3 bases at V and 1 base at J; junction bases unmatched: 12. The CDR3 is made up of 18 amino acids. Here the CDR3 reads CASSFQHLETGGNYGYTF. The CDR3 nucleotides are TGTGCCAGCAGTTTTCAACACCTTGAGACAGGGGGTAACTATGGCTACACCTTC.

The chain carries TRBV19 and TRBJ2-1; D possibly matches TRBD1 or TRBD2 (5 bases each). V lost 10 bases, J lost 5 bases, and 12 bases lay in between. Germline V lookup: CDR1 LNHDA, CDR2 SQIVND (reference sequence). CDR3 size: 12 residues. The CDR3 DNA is TGTGCCACCCGGGACCCTAACAATGAGCAGTTCTTC. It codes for CATRDPNNEQFF.

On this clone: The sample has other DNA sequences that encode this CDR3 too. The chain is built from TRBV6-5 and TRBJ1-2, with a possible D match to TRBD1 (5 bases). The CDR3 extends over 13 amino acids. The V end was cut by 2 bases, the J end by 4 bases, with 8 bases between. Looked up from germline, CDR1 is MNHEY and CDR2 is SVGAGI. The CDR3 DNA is TGTGCCAGCAGTTACGGGGGGAGCTATGGCTACACCTTC. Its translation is CASSYGGSYGYTF.

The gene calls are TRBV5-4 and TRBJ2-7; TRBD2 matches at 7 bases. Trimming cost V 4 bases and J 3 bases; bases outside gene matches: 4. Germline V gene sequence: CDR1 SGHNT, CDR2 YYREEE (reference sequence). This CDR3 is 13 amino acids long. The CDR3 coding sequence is TGTGCCAGCAGCATCGGGGGGTACTACGAGCAGTACTTC. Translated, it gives CASSIGGYYEQYF. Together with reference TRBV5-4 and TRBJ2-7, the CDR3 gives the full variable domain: ETGVTQSPTHLIKTRGQQVTLRCSSQSGHNTVSWYQQALGQGPQFIFQYYREEENGRGNFPPRFSGLQFPNYSSELNVNALELDDSALYLCASSIGGYYEQYFGPGTRLTVT.

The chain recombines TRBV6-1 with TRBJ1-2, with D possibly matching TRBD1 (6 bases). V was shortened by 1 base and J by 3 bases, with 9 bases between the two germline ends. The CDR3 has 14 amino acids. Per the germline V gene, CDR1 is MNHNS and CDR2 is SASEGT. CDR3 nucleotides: TGTGCCAGCAGTGAAGAGTACAGGGACTATGGCTACACCTTC. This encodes CASSEEYRDYGYTF.

CDR3 nucleotide sequence: TGTGCCAGCCGGGTAAATCTGGGGGTCTATGGCTACACCTTC. This translates into CASRVNLGVYGYTF. This rearrangement joins TRBV5-4 to TRBJ1-2, with D perhaps matching TRBD1 (5 bases). The CDR3 is made up of 14 amino acids. Germline V gene data show CDR1 as SGHNT and CDR2 as YYREEE (reference sequence). V dropped 7 bases and J dropped 4 bases, with 17 bases sitting between them.

CDR3 protein: CASSQGGRVSDGYTF. The CDR3 region has the DNA TGCGCCAGCAGCCAAGGTGGCAGAGTCTCGGATGGCTACACCTTC. The rearrangement links TRBV4-1 to TRBJ1-2, with unresolved D. This CDR3 spans 15 amino acids. Germline loops: CDR1 MGHRA, CDR2 YSYEKL. The V end lost 1 base, the J end lost 6 bases, and 15 bases lay between the germline ends.

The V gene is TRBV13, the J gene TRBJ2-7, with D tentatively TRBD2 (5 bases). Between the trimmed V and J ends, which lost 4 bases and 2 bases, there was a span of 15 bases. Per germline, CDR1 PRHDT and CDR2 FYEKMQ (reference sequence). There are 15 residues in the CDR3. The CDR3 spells CASSSSGIMTYEQYF. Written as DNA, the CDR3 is TGTGCCAGCAGCTCCTCCGGGATAATGACCTACGAGCAGTACTTC.

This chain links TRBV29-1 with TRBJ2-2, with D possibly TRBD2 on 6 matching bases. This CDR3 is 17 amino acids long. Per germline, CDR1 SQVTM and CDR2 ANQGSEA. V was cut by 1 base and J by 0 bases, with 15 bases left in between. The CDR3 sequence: CSVEAAGRNANTGELFF. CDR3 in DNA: TGCAGCGTTGAAGCGGCGGGACGTAACGCGAACACCGGGGAGCTGTTTTTT.

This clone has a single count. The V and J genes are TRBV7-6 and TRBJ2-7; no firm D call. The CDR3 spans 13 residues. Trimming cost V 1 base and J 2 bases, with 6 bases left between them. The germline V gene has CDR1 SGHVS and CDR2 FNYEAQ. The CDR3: CASSLGIPYEQYF. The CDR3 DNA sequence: TGTGCCAGCAGCTTAGGGATACCCTACGAGCAGTACTTC.

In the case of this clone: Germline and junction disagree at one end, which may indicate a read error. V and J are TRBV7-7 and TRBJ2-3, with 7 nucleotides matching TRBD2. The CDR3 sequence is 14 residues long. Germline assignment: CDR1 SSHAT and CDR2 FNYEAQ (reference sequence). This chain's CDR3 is CASSPGLQTDTQYF. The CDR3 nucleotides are TGTGCTAGCAGCCCGGGACTACAAACAGATACGCAGTATTTT.

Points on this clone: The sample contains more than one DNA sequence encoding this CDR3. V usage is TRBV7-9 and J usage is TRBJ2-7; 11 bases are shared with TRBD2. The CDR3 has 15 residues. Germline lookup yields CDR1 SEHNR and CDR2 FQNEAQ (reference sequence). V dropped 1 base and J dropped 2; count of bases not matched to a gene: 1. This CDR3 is CASSLGLAGPYEQYF. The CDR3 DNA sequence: TGTGCCAGCAGCTTAGGACTAGCGGGGCCCTACGAGCAGTACTTC.

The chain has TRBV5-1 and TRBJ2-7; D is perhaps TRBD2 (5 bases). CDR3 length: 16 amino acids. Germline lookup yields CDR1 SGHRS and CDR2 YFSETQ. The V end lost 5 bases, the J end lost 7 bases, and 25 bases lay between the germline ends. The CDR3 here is CASSPGLRSTTGEQYF. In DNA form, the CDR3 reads TGCGCCAGCAGTCCCGGATTGAGGAGCACTACGGGGGAGCAGTACTTC.